The rows below give T cell receptor beta chains drawn from one sample of a study of technical replicates of blood from a few donors. The method was immunoSEQ multiplex PCR; TCRdb's version includes in-frame clones alone and lacks a portion of them. The data hold just under 100,000 clones, with 95% observed a single time. Sequencing was carried out using T cells isolated from PBMCs. The receptors were sampled from a human donor in good health. Each CDR3 is given with its conserved first and last residue. A D gene is named only where the DNA matches it firmly. A clone size is listed for some rows: how often the clone was seen (once, few, many), or a class if it is expanded.

>once|TRBJ2-5|.|TRBV4-1
CASSQDRGAGKQETQYF
TGCGCCAGCAGCCAAGATCGTGGGGCAGGGAAACAAGAGACCCAGTACTTC
>.|TRBJ1-1|.|TRBV5-1
CASSLRGDSTEAFF
TGCGCCAGCAGCTTGAGAGGAGACAGCACTGAAGCTTTCTTT
>.|TRBJ2-7|TRBD1|TRBV6-5
CASSYRTGMDYEQYF
TGTGCCAGCAGTTACAGGACAGGGATGGACTACGAGCAGTACTTC
>.|TRBJ1-5|.|TRBV10-1
CASSEAGVHQPQHF
TGCGCCAGCAGTGAGGCAGGGGTCCATCAGCCCCAGCATTTT
>.|TRBJ2-3|.|TRBV6-5
CASSYFASESTDTQYF
TGTGCCAGCAGTTACTTTGCTAGCGAAAGCACAGATACGCAGTATTTT
>.|TRBJ2-1|TRBD1|TRBV27
CASSSGTAFLEQFF
TGTGCCAGCAGCTCCGGGACAGCGTTTCTTGAGCAGTTCTTC
>.|TRBJ2-1|TRBD2|TRBV28
CATRYSGPSGISYNEQFF
TGTGCCACCAGATACTCCGGGCCTAGCGGGATTTCTTACAATGAGCAGTTCTTC
>once|TRBJ2-2|.|TRBV27
CARPITGSTGELFF
TGTGCCCGTCCTATTACAGGATCCACCGGGGAGCTGTTTTTT
>.|TRBJ1-3|TRBD1|TRBV7-9
CSAGQADSGNTIYF
TGTTCGGCGGGACAGGCTGACTCTGGAAACACCATATATTTT
>.|TRBJ2-7|TRBD2|TRBV27
CASSLSVGEGYEQYF
TGTGCCAGCAGTTTATCGGTGGGGGAGGGGTACGAGCAGTACTTC
>.|TRBJ2-7|TRBD1|TRBV9
CASSVETGAYEQYF
TGTGCCAGCAGCGTGGAGACAGGGGCATACGAGCAGTACTTC
>.|TRBJ2-7|.|TRBV7-9
CASSLGAALYYEQYF
TGTGCCAGCAGCTTAGGGGCAGCCCTGTACTACGAGCAGTACTTC
>.|TRBJ2-1|.|TRBV19
CASSILLRESYNEQFF
TGTGCCAGTAGTATTTTACTTCGGGAATCTTACAATGAGCAGTTCTTC
>.|TRBJ2-2|.|TRBV7-7
CASSPHLHSAASNTGELFF
TGTGCTAGCAGCCCACACCTCCACTCTGCGGCTTCGAACACCGGGGAGCTGTTTTTT
>.|TRBJ2-3|TRBD2|TRBV30
CAWGSGGADTQYF
TGTGCCTGGGGGAGCGGGGGGGCAGATACGCAGTATTTT
>.|TRBJ2-2|.|TRBV7-2
CASSLGVNTGELFF
TGTGCCAGCAGCTTAGGCGTGAACACCGGGGAGCTGTTTTTT
>.|TRBJ1-1|.|TRBV18
CASSLQGQNTEAFF
TGTGCCAGCTCACTACAGGGTCAGAACACTGAAGCTTTCTTT
>.|TRBJ1-3|TRBD1|TRBV18
CASGGPGQGSGNTIYF
TGTGCCAGCGGGGGTCCGGGACAGGGGTCTGGAAACACCATATATTTT
>.|TRBJ1-3|TRBD1|TRBV28
CASSTGTGLYTIYF
TGTGCCAGCAGCACCGGGACAGGGTTATACACCATATATTTT
>once|TRBJ1-1|TRBD1|TRBV28
CASSFPSQGAGGTEAFF
TGTGCCAGCAGTTTCCCCTCGCAGGGGGCAGGGGGAACTGAAGCTTTCTTT
>.|TRBJ2-3|TRBD2|TRBV4-1
CASSQSGGVSTDTQYF
TGCGCCAGCAGCCAGAGCGGGGGGGTTAGCACAGATACGCAGTATTTT
>.|TRBJ1-2|.|TRBV6-5
CASSNNEFNYGYTF
TGTGCCAGCAGCAACAATGAATTTAACTATGGCTACACCTTC
>once|TRBJ1-3|TRBD1|TRBV5-3
CARRTGQGEFWDTIYF
TGTGCCAGAAGAACGGGACAGGGAGAATTCTGGGACACCATATATTTT
>.|TRBJ1-5|.|TRBV6-5
CASREGRGQPQHF
TGTGCCAGCAGGGAGGGGCGAGGCCAGCCCCAGCATTTT
>.|TRBJ1-2|.|TRBV5-4
CASSMDSGDGYTF
TGTGCCAGCAGCATGGACAGTGGCGACGGCTACACCTTC
>.|TRBJ2-7|.|TRBV6-5
CATSGSSYEQYF
TGTGCCACCTCGGGGAGCTCCTACGAGCAGTACTTC
>once|TRBJ1-2|TRBD1|TRBV29-1
CSVERDRKDGYTF
TGCAGCGTTGAAAGGGACAGGAAGGATGGCTACACCTTC
>.|TRBJ1-2|.|TRBV5-8
CASSPGLPFYGYTF
TGTGCCAGCAGTCCGGGACTGCCGTTCTATGGCTACACCTTC
>.|TRBJ1-5|.|TRBV19
CASTPGNQPQHF
TGTGCCAGTACGCCGGGCAATCAGCCCCAGCATTTT
>.|TRBJ2-1|.|TRBV11-2
CASSLDRFNFSPFF
TGTGCCAGCAGCTTAGACCGATTCAACTTCTCCCCGTTCTTC
>once|TRBJ2-3|TRBD2|TRBV6-1
CASGQLAGGPDTQYF
TGTGCCAGCGGCCAACTAGCGGGAGGGCCAGATACGCAGTATTTT
>.|TRBJ2-3|.|TRBV5-5
CASSLGLADTQYF
TGTGCCAGCAGCTTGGGATTAGCAGATACGCAGTATTTT
>.|TRBJ1-6|.|TRBV18
CASSPSTGSWNSPLHF
TGTGCCAGCTCACCCTCAACAGGGTCTTGGAATTCACCCCTCCACTTT
>.|TRBJ2-7|TRBD1|TRBV29-1
CSVVVQGARNEQYF
TGCAGCGTTGTCGTGCAGGGGGCGCGCAACGAGCAGTACTTC
>.|TRBJ1-2|.|TRBV4-1
CASSQEGLGYTF
TGCGCCAGCAGCCAAGAGGGGCTTGGCTACACCTTC
>.|TRBJ2-1|TRBD2|TRBV5-1
CASSLEAFAGGEQFF
TGCGCCAGCAGCTTGGAGGCCTTTGCGGGGGGTGAGCAGTTCTTC
>.|TRBJ2-1|.|TRBV21-1
CASSLYSFGTEAYNEQFF
TGTGCCAGCAGCTTATACTCTTTTGGGACAGAAGCGTACAATGAGCAGTTCTTC
>.|TRBJ1-1|TRBD1|TRBV4-2
CASSQLTGGNTEAFF
TGTGCCAGCAGCCAGCTGACAGGGGGGAACACTGAAGCTTTCTTT
>.|TRBJ2-7|TRBD1|TRBV11-2
CASSLDPGQPYEQYF
TGTGCCAGCAGCTTAGATCCGGGACAGCCCTACGAGCAGTACTTC
>.|TRBJ2-7|TRBD2|TRBV28
CASSLAGGRVYEQYF
TGTGCCAGCAGTTTAGCGGGAGGGAGAGTCTACGAGCAGTACTTC
>.|TRBJ1-1|.|TRBV25-1
CASSGGATEAFF
TGTGCCAGCAGTGGTGGGGCCACTGAAGCTTTCTTT
>.|TRBJ2-1|.|TRBV7-9
CASSPRLASSSYNEQFF
TGTGCCAGCAGCCCCCGCCTAGCGTCTAGCTCCTACAATGAGCAGTTCTTC
>.|TRBJ1-5|.|TRBV6-1
CASSEREGQPQHF
TGTGCCAGCAGTGAGAGGGAGGGTCAGCCCCAGCATTTT
>.|TRBJ2-7|TRBD1|TRBV7-9
CASSLETGGPSYEQYF
TGTGCCAGCAGCTTAGAAACAGGGGGGCCCTCCTACGAGCAGTACTTC
>.|TRBJ2-3|.|TRBV9
CASSVAFREDTQYF
TGTGCCAGCAGCGTAGCTTTCCGGGAAGATACGCAGTATTTT
>.|TRBJ1-1|TRBD1|TRBV4-1
CASRGTGRNTEAFF
TGCGCCAGCAGAGGGACAGGGCGGAACACTGAAGCTTTCTTT
>.|TRBJ2-2|TRBD1|TRBV9
CASSARQGKNTGELFF
TGTGCCAGCAGCGCCCGACAGGGAAAGAACACCGGGGAGCTGTTTTTT
>.|TRBJ1-3|.|TRBV19
CASSIIPRGVNTIYF
TGTGCCAGTAGTATAATCCCCAGGGGAGTCAACACCATATATTTT
>.|TRBJ2-7|.|TRBV6-5
CASSYSQGLHF
TGTGCCAGCAGTTACTCTCAGGGTCTCCACTTC
>.|TRBJ1-3|.|TRBV5-5
CASSSTQGLDSGNTIYF
TGTGCCAGCAGCTCGACTCAGGGATTGGACTCTGGAAACACCATATATTTT
>.|TRBJ1-1|.|TRBV19
CASSIDGNTEAFF
TGTGCCAGTAGTATAGACGGGAACACTGAAGCTTTCTTT
>.|TRBJ1-4|TRBD1|TRBV9
CASSVNLGQGEKLFF
TGTGCCAGCAGCGTAAATTTGGGACAGGGTGAAAAACTGTTTTTT
>.|TRBJ2-2|.|TRBV6-1
CASSRAGAGELFF
TGTGCCAGCAGTCGAGCCGGGGCCGGGGAGCTGTTTTTT
>.|TRBJ1-2|.|TRBV30
CAWNQVGGINGYTF
TGTGCCTGGAACCAGGTGGGGGGGATCAATGGCTACACCTTC
>.|TRBJ1-5|.|TRBV27
CASSLFGQPQHF
TGTGCCAGCAGCCTGTTCGGTCAGCCCCAGCATTTT
>.|TRBJ2-3|TRBD2|TRBV15
CATSSGLAGGPDTQYF
TGTGCCACCAGCAGCGGACTAGCGGGGGGACCAGATACGCAGTATTTT
>.|TRBJ2-5|TRBD1|TRBV5-1
CASSSRDKGTVQETQYF
TGCGCCAGCAGCTCCCGAGATAAAGGGACAGTACAAGAGACCCAGTACTTC
>.|TRBJ2-1|.|TRBV4-1
CASSHRGEGEQFF
TGCGCCAGCAGCCACAGGGGGGAAGGGGAGCAGTTCTTC
>.|TRBJ2-1|.|TRBV9
CASSAGASSYNEQFF
TGTGCCAGCAGCGCTGGGGCTAGCTCCTACAATGAGCAGTTCTTC
>.|TRBJ2-1|.|TRBV27
CASQTGLGDEQFF
TGTGCCAGTCAGACAGGACTGGGGGATGAGCAGTTCTTC